This entry features one T cell receptor (beta chain) sequence. The antigen is unknown. Time point specified: 2014-2015 season, 7 days after vaccination. Vaccine contraindications, substance abuse, HIV/AIDS, active malignancy and active illness excluded donors. Here immunoSEQ multiplex PCR was the method, and the copy in TCRdb shows in-frame clones only, minus some. The table includes several thousand clones, about four fifths detected once. CDR3 length: 14 amino acids. Germline values: CDR1 SGHRS, CDR2 YFSETQ. The V gene end was trimmed by 6 bases and the J gene end by 4 bases; junction bases not matched to a gene: 6. The sample originates from a study of follicular helper T cells after annual influenza vaccination. In the study overall: After each seasonal flu vaccination, blood came on days 0, 7 and 28. Some donors were sampled over the 2013-2014, 2014-2015 and 2015-2016 vaccinations.

Study conclusions and caveats: Change in circulating plasmablasts correlated with ICOS+CD38+ cTfh clonality change.

The rearrangement joins TRBV5-1 to TRBJ1-1, with TRBD1 identical over 10 bases. The sample in question was CXCR5+ CD38- circulating T follicular helper cells from blood, obtained 7 days after influenza vaccination. Stated subset: circulating Tfh, non-naive CD4+CXCR5+PD-1+ (ICOS+CD38+ or ICOS-CD38-). This clonotype was obtained from an adult who received the influenza vaccine. In DNA, the CDR3 is TGCGCCAGCACCGACAGGGGGCGAGGCACTGAAGCTTTCTTT. Encoded protein: CASTDRGRGTEAFF.